Many counts were recorded for the clone carrying this T cell receptor (beta chain). This sample was included in a study of blood T cell repertoires in COVID-19. Turning to the study itself: Sites in the United States, Italy and Spain provided acute and convalescent COVID-19 samples. In each case, the material was cDNA or gDNA derived from T cells, B-cell-depleted T cells, or PBMCs.

The authors' processing: Amplification with reference gene primers provided the estimates of nucleated cell counts. The repertoire was sequenced with immunoSEQ multiplex PCR; TCRdb's copy has only in-frame clones and lacks some. That table gives V, J and clone size, and the DNA gave D and trimming. The table includes about 120,000 clones, more than 65% detected once. Sequenced input: peripheral blood. This TCR was recovered from a woman in her 70s with acute or convalescent COVID-19.

CDR3 sequence: CASSFYGYEEQYF. CDR3 nucleotides: TGTGCCAGCAGTTTTTACGGGTACGAGGAGCAGTACTTC. The chain uses TRBV12-3 or TRBV12-4 and TRBJ2-7; D call uncertain. The CDR3 consists of 13 residues. Trimming took off 3 bases at V and 7 bases at J, with 13 bases between the two ends.